This T cell receptor beta chain originates from a study of blood T cell repertoires in COVID-19. Unmatched junction bases numbered 6, after V lost 7 bases and J lost 3 bases. The CDR3 runs 14 residues. CDR1 is SGHRS and CDR2 is YFSETQ in the germline V gene. Here immunoSEQ multiplex PCR was the method, and the copy in TCRdb shows in-frame clones only, minus some. The data show fewer than 500,000 clones, around 89% seen once. The clonotype originates from a woman aged 30 to 39 with acute or convalescent COVID-19. Sequenced sample: peripheral blood. The V call is TRBV5-1, the J call TRBJ1-5; 8 positions agree with TRBD1. CDR3 nucleotides: TGCGCCAGCTTGGGGACAGGTCACAATCAGCCCCAGCATTTT. Translation: CASLGTGHNQPQHF.